A selection of T cell receptor beta chains follows, all from one sample in a study of T cell responses to AZD1222 COVID-19 vaccine. Assay used: immunoSEQ multiplex PCR; TCRdb lists only in-frame clones, some missing. Of approximately 140,000 clones listed, roughly 87% are singletons. The specimen was peripheral blood, collected on day 0 of AZD1222 vaccination. The receptors come from an adult in good health. Each CDR3 is given with its conserved first and last residue. A D gene is named only where the DNA matches it firmly. Rows give clone size only sometimes, using once, few, many, or a class for an expanded clone.

j_call clone_size d_call v_call cdr3_aa cdr3_nt
TRBJ2-7 NA NA TRBV6-2/TRBV6-3 CASSYGQLSYEQYF TGTGCCAGCAGTTACGGACAGCTATCCTACGAGCAGTACTTC
TRBJ2-7 NA NA TRBV27 CASSRVSDPYEQYF TGTGCCAGCAGTCGGGTTAGCGACCCCTACGAGCAGTACTTC
TRBJ1-4 NA TRBD1 TRBV6-6 CASSRQGVGVTNEKLFF TGTGCCAGCAGTCGACAGGGGGTTGGGGTCACTAATGAAAAACTGTTTTTT
TRBJ1-2 NA NA TRBV27 CTSSRRPSPNYGYTF TGTACCAGCAGTCGTAGACCGAGTCCAAACTATGGCTACACCTTC
TRBJ1-5 NA NA TRBV12-3/TRBV12-4 CASSPIRGPQHF TGTGCCAGCAGCCCAATAAGGGGGCCCCAGCATTTT
TRBJ1-1 NA NA TRBV7-9 CASSLGRYTEAFF TGTGCCAGCAGCTTAGGCCGGTACACTGAAGCTTTCTTT
TRBJ2-7 NA NA TRBV3-1/TRBV3-2 CASSRALGTGTYEQYF TGTGCCAGCAGCCGGGCCCTTGGGACGGGAACTTACGAGCAGTACTTC
TRBJ2-3 NA NA TRBV7-3 CASSLSTDTQYF TGTGCCAGCAGCCTTTCCACAGATACGCAGTATTTT
TRBJ1-5 few NA TRBV12-3/TRBV12-4 CASSFGTGQPQHF TGTGCCAGCAGTTTTGGGACGGGACAGCCCCAGCATTTT
TRBJ1-2 NA NA TRBV19 CASRTGQTNYGYTF TGTGCCAGTAGAACAGGACAGACTAACTATGGCTACACCTTC
TRBJ1-3 NA NA TRBV5-6 CASSLERPYPGNTIYF TGTGCCAGCAGCTTGGAGAGGCCCTATCCTGGAAACACCATATATTTT
TRBJ2-7 NA NA TRBV5-1 CASSPTSRTYEQYF TGCGCCAGCAGCCCGACTAGTAGGACCTACGAGCAGTACTTC
TRBJ2-5 NA NA TRBV18 CASSPPGVGNRETQYF TGTGCCAGCTCACCCCCGGGGGTTGGTAATCGAGAGACCCAGTACTTC
TRBJ1-1 NA NA TRBV30 CAWTGVGVSEAFF TGTGCCTGGACAGGGGTTGGCGTCTCTGAAGCTTTCTTT
TRBJ2-7 NA NA TRBV20-1 CSASSLGVSYEQYF TGCAGTGCTAGTTCTCTGGGGGTATCCTACGAGCAGTACTTC
TRBJ2-3 NA NA TRBV7-4 CASSPRIGLAVADTQYF TGTGCCAGCAGCCCCCGGATAGGATTAGCTGTCGCAGATACGCAGTATTTT
TRBJ2-1 once TRBD2 TRBV18 CASSKLPGTSGFNSYNEQFF TGTGCCAGCTCGAAACTCCCCGGGACTAGCGGGTTCAACTCCTACAATGAGCAGTTCTTC
TRBJ1-4 NA NA TRBV7-2 CASSLGTATNEKLFF TGTGCCAGCAGCTTAGGGACAGCAACTAATGAAAAACTGTTTTTT
TRBJ1-4 NA NA TRBV19 CASTPRQANLRNEKLFF TGTGCCAGTACCCCCCGCCAGGCAAACCTGAGGAATGAAAAACTGTTTTTT
TRBJ1-1 NA NA TRBV6-5 CASIQPGAVGAFF TGTGCCAGCATCCAACCAGGGGCGGTGGGAGCTTTCTTT